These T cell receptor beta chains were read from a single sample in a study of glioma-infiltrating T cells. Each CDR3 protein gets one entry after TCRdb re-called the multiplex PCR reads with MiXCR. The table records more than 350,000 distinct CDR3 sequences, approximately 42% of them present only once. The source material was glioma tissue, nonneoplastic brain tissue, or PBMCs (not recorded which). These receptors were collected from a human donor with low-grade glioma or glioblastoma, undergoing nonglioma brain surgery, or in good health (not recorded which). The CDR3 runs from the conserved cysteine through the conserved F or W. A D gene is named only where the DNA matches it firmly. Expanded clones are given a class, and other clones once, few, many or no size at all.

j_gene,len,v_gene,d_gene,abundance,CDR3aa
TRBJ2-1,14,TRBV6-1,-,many,CASSALPADNEQFF
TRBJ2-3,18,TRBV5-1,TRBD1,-,CASSTGSSRGGSTDTQYF
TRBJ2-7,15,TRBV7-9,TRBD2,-,CASSLVAGTYYEQYF
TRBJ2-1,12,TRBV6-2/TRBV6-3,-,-,CASSYGVGEQFF
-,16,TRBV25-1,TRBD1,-,CASSEGGQGIRNEQFF
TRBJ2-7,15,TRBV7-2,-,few,CASSFFPGKSYEQYF
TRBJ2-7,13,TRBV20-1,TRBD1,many,CSARDGAGGEQYF
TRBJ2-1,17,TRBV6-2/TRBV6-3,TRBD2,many,CASSLASGRFANNEQFF
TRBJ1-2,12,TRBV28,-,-,CASSVQGNGYTF
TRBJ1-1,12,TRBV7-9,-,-,CASTRINTEAFF
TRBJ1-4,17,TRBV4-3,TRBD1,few,CASSPLGTGRPSEKLFF
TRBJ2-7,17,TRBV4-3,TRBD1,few,CASSQGLTGGLTYEQYF
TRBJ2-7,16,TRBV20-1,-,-,CSARVGKGLKYREQYF
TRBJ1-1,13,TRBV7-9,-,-,CASSQHIETEAFF
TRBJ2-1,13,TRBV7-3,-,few,CASSSTSDNEQFF
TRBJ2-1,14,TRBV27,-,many,CASRPGTGLNEQFF
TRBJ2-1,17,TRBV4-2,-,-,CASSLASGRHTGNEQFF
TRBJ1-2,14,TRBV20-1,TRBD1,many,CSARTDRKEYGYTF
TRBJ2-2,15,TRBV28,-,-,CASDIRRENTGELFF
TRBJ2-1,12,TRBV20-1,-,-,CSATLYLDEQFF
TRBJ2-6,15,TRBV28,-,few,CASSASGAGANVLTF
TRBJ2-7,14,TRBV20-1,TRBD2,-,CSAPPGGTSGEQYF
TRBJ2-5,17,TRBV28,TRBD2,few,CASSVGTSGNPQETQYF
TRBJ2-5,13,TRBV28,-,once,CASSLIRQRNLNF
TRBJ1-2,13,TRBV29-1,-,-,CSAQGSVRYGYTF
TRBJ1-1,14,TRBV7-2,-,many,CASRGGAWSTEAFF
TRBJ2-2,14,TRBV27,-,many,CASSLLRGAGELFF
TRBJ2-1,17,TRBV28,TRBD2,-,CASSLAPGLAQYNEQFF
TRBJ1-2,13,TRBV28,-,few,CASRTVTNYGYTF
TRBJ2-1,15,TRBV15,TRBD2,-,CATRKPGLGLNEQFF
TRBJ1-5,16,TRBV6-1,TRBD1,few,CASSQDRGWGNQPQHF
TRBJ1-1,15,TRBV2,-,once,CASSEGQALSPEAFF
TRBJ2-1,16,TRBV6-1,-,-,CASSLDRFRSYNEQFF
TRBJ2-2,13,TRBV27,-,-,CASSRLGAGELFF
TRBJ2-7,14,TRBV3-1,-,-,CASSQDPRLYEQYF
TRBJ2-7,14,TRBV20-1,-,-,CSARDRQGGEEQYF
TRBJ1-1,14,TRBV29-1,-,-,CSVDSGSVGTEAFF
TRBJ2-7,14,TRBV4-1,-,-,CASSQAQGFHEQYF
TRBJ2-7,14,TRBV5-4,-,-,CASTLDGRHGEQYF
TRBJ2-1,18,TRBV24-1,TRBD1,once,CATSDPLTPGQGEGEQFF
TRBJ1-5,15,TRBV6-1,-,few,CASSARDLGNQPQHF
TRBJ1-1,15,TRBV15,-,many,CATSRSGRGNTEAFF
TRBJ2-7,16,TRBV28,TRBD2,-,CASSPFLAGASYEQYF
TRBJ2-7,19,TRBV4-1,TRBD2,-,CASSQVEGLAGVPSYEQYF
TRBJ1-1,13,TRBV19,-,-,CASRTVRNTEAFF
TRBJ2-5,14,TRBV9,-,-,CASSPRWRTETQYF
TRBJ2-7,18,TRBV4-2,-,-,CASSQVVEGTLASYEQYF
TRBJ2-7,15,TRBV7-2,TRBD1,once,CASSFGTGSAYEQYF
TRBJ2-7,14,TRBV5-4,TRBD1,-,CASSGKGQSYEQYF
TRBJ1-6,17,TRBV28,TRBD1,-,CASSFPERGLYNSPIHF
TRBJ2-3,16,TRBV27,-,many,CASSLSVGGNTDTQYF